These T cell receptor beta chains were read from a single sample in a study of cytotoxic CD8 clonotypes in ibrutinib-treated CLL. Method: immunoSEQ multiplex PCR; TCRdb's copy keeps in-frame clones and lacks some. The sample contains around 76,000 clones, over 65% of which appear only once. Material: PBMCs, obtained after 24 months of ibrutinib treatment. All receptors come from a human donor with chronic lymphocytic leukemia. Each CDR3 is given with its conserved first and last residue. The D gene is left open where the match is weak. Size is omitted from some rows. Given values are once, few, many or a class for expanded clones.

CDR3 length	J gene	D gene	V gene	clone size	CDR3 DNA	CDR3 protein
15	TRBJ2-2	TRBD2	TRBV19	NA	TGTGCCAGTAGTATGGGACTAGCAAACACCGGGGAGCTGTTTTTT	CASSMGLANTGELFF
15	TRBJ2-3	NA	TRBV2	NA	TGTGCCAGCAGTGGGGACTGGTCTAGCACAGATACGCAGTATTTT	CASSGDWSSTDTQYF
11	TRBJ2-7	TRBD1	TRBV20-1	NA	TGCAGTGCTAACAGGGACAGCGAGCAGTACTTC	CSANRDSEQYF
14	TRBJ2-3	NA	TRBV18	NA	TGTGCCAGCTCACCACCACGGGGGGCGGATACGCAGTATTTT	CASSPPRGADTQYF
13	TRBJ2-7	NA	TRBV5-4	NA	TGTGCCAGCAGCTTGGGGTTTTCCTACGAGCAGTACTTC	CASSLGFSYEQYF
15	TRBJ2-2	TRBD2	TRBV2	NA	TGTGCCAGCAGAGGAGCGGGAGTGGGCACCGGGGAGCTGTTTTTT	CASRGAGVGTGELFF
12	TRBJ2-3	NA	TRBV11-3	NA	TGTGCCAGCAGCTTAACGCCAGATACGCAGTATTTT	CASSLTPDTQYF
16	TRBJ1-5	TRBD1	TRBV28	NA	TGTGCCAGCAGCCCCCGACAGGGTTCGGGCAATCAGCCCCAGCATTTT	CASSPRQGSGNQPQHF
13	TRBJ2-1	NA	TRBV25-1	NA	TGTGCCAGCAGTCGGGAGTACTACAATGAGCAGTTCTTC	CASSREYYNEQFF
14	TRBJ2-7	TRBD1	TRBV27	NA	TGTGCCAGCTATTCCCGACAGGGGGCATTCGAGCAGTACTTC	CASYSRQGAFEQYF
12	TRBJ2-3	NA	TRBV18	few	TGTGCCAGCTCACCACAGGGGAATACGCAGTATTTT	CASSPQGNTQYF
15	TRBJ2-7	TRBD1	TRBV19	NA	TGTGCCAGTAGTCCACCGGGACAGGGTGGGTACGAGCAGTACTTC	CASSPPGQGGYEQYF
15	TRBJ2-2	NA	TRBV5-4	NA	TGTGCCAGCAGCTTGCCCAGCGGTAACACCGGGGAGCTGTTTTTT	CASSLPSGNTGELFF
12	TRBJ2-7	NA	TRBV11-3	NA	TGTGCCAGCAGCTTAGGACTAGAGAAGCAGTACTTC	CASSLGLEKQYF
15	TRBJ2-1	TRBD2	TRBV7-2	once	TGTGCCAGCAGCCGGACTAGCGGGGCTTACAATGAGCAGTTCTTC	CASSRTSGAYNEQFF
13	TRBJ2-2	NA	TRBV6-1	NA	TGTGCCAGCAGTGAAAGTCGAACCGGGGAGCTGTTTTTT	CASSESRTGELFF
19	TRBJ2-4	TRBD2	TRBV28	NA	TGTGCCAGCAGACACAACCCGACCACTAGCGGGATCGGCAAAAACATTCAGTACTTC	CASRHNPTTSGIGKNIQYF
14	TRBJ2-2	NA	TRBV5-1	NA	TGCGCCAGCAGCCCGGACTCCTTGTTCGGGGAGCTGTTTTTT	CASSPDSLFGELFF
15	TRBJ2-2	TRBD2	TRBV4-1	NA	TGCGCCAGCAGCTCAGGACTAGCGAACACCGGGGAGCTGTTTTTT	CASSSGLANTGELFF
15	TRBJ2-6	NA	TRBV28	NA	TGTGCCAGCATCCCGAGAGGAGCTGGGGCCAACGTCCTGACTTTC	CASIPRGAGANVLTF
14	TRBJ1-5	TRBD1	TRBV28	NA	TGTGCCAGCAGGTCAGGGGGGAGCAATCAGCCCCAGCATTTT	CASRSGGSNQPQHF
14	TRBJ2-7	NA	TRBV9	NA	TGTGCCAGCAGCGTAGGCTCTGATCAATACGAGCAGTACTTC	CASSVGSDQYEQYF
15	TRBJ2-1	TRBD2	TRBV11-2	NA	TGTGCCAGCAGCCCTGGACTAGCGGGGGTCGATGAGCAGTTCTTC	CASSPGLAGVDEQFF
17	TRBJ2-1	TRBD2	TRBV18	few	TGTGCCAGCTCACCATCTTCGGGACTAGCGGGAGAAAATGAGCAGTTCTTC	CASSPSSGLAGENEQFF
12	TRBJ1-2	NA	TRBV2	NA	TGTGCCAGCAGTGACGAGGGGGATGGCTACACCTTC	CASSDEGDGYTF
16	TRBJ2-7	NA	TRBV5-1	NA	TGCGCCAGCAGCTTGGAGGTAGCTACCGCCGGCTACGAGCAGTACTTC	CASSLEVATAGYEQYF
14	TRBJ1-5	NA	TRBV27	NA	TGTGCCAGCAGCCCTGGGAGGGTTGATCAGCCCCAGCATTTT	CASSPGRVDQPQHF
13	TRBJ1-1	TRBD1	TRBV29-1	NA	TGCAGCGTGGGACAGGGGGTAGGCACTGAAGCTTTCTTT	CSVGQGVGTEAFF
19	TRBJ2-6	TRBD1	TRBV28	NA	TGTGCCAGCAGTTCCCCCCGACAGGGAAGGGGATCCGGGGCCAACGTCCTGACTTTC	CASSSPRQGRGSGANVLTF
17	TRBJ1-1	TRBD1	TRBV5-1	NA	TGCGCCAGCAGCTTCTACCGACAGGGGCGAATGAACACTGAAGCTTTCTTT	CASSFYRQGRMNTEAFF
13	TRBJ2-1	NA	TRBV11-1	NA	TGTGCCAGCACGCGGAGGGGATACAATGAGCAGTTCTTC	CASTRRGYNEQFF
16	TRBJ2-2	NA	TRBV10-3	few	TGTGCCATCAGTGAGGTCCAGGGGCCGTCCACCGGGGAGCTGTTTTTT	CAISEVQGPSTGELFF
13	TRBJ1-2	NA	TRBV5-4	NA	TGTGCCAGCAGCCCGACAGCTAACTATGGCTACACCTTC	CASSPTANYGYTF
15	TRBJ2-3	NA	TRBV19	NA	TGTGCCAGTAGTACCCCCGTGGGGGGAGCAGATACGCAGTATTTT	CASSTPVGGADTQYF
14	TRBJ1-5	NA	TRBV2	few	TGTGCCAGCAGTGTCCTTGATAGCAATCAGCCCCAGCATTTT	CASSVLDSNQPQHF
15	TRBJ2-1	NA	TRBV30	NA	TGTGCCTGGAGTCAGGGTATCAGTCTTGGGGGTGAGCAGTTCTTC	CAWSQGISLGGEQFF
14	TRBJ2-7	TRBD1	TRBV9	once	TGTGCCAGCAGCCCTAGGACAGGGATCGACGAGCAGTACTTC	CASSPRTGIDEQYF
13	TRBJ2-7	NA	TRBV27	once	TGTGCCAGCAGTTATCTGGGGGTGGGGGAGCAGTACTTC	CASSYLGVGEQYF
12	TRBJ2-7	NA	TRBV18	NA	TGTGCCAGCTCTCACAGGGAATACGAGCAGTACTTC	CASSHREYEQYF
12	TRBJ1-4	TRBD1	TRBV28	NA	TGTGCCAGCGGGACAGGGCGGGGAAAACTGTTTTTT	CASGTGRGKLFF
15	TRBJ1-1	NA	TRBV10-3	NA	TGTGCCATCAGTACCAGGGGCCAACCTAACACTGAAGCTTTCTTT	CAISTRGQPNTEAFF
14	TRBJ1-4	TRBD1	TRBV6-4	NA	TGTGCCAGCAGTGCCCTCCGGGACAGCGAAAAACTGTTTTTT	CASSALRDSEKLFF
15	TRBJ2-7	TRBD2	TRBV11-2	medium-sized	TGTGCCAGCAGCTTAGGCGGGAGCGGGACCTACGAGCAGTACTTC	CASSLGGSGTYEQYF
16	TRBJ1-5	TRBD1	TRBV28	once	TGTGCCAGCAGTTTATATAGGGACAGGCTGGCTCAGCCCCAGCATTTT	CASSLYRDRLAQPQHF
11	TRBJ2-7	NA	TRBV2	NA	TGTGCCAGCACCTTAGCCTACGAGCAGTACTTC	CASTLAYEQYF
16	TRBJ2-2	NA	TRBV5-1	NA	TGCGCCAGCCACGTCCCCCAGGGCGGACGGAGCGGGGAGCTGTTTTTT	CASHVPQGGRSGELFF
13	TRBJ2-1	TRBD2	TRBV30	NA	TGTGCCTGGATGGTAGCGGGAGTGGGCGAGCAGTTCTTC	CAWMVAGVGEQFF
16	TRBJ2-3	TRBD1	TRBV11-3	NA	TGTGCCAGCAGCTTGGGGACAGGGGTTTGGGCAGATACGCAGTATTTT	CASSLGTGVWADTQYF
15	TRBJ2-2	NA	TRBV5-1	NA	TGCGCCAGCAGCAGGGGACTGCAGAACACCGGGGAGCTGTTTTTT	CASSRGLQNTGELFF
15	TRBJ2-7	TRBD2	TRBV4-1	NA	TGTGCCAGCAGCTTAGGCGGGAGCGGGACCTACGAGCAGTACTTC	CASSLGGSGTYEQYF
11	TRBJ2-2	NA	TRBV9	NA	TGTGCCAGCAGCGTCCCCGGGGAGCTGTTTTTT	CASSVPGELFF